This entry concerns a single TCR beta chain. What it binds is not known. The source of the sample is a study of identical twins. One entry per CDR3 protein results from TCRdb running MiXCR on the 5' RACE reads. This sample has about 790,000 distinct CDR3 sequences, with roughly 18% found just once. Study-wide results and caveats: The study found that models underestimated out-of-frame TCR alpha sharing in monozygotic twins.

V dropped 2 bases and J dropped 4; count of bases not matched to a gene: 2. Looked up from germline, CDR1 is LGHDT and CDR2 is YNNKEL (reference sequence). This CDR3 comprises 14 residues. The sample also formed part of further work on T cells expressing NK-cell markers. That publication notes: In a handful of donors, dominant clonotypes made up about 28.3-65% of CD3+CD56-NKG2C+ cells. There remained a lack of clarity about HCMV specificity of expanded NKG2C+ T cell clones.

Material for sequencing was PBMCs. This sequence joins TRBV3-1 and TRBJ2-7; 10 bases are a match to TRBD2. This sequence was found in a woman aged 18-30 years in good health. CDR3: CASSQLAGEYEQYF. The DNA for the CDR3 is TGTGCCAGCAGCCAACTAGCGGGAGAATACGAGCAGTACTTC.